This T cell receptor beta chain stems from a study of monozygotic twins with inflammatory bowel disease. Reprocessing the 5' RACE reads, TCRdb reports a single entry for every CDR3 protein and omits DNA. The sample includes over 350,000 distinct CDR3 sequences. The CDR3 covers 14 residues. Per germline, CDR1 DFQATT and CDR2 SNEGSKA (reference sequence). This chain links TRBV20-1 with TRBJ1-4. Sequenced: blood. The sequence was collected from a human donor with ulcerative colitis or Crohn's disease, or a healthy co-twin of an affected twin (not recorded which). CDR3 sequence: CSARGGSVDEKLFF.